Below are 30 T cell receptor beta chains sequenced from a single sample in a study of cytomegalovirus exposure and HLA in healthy donors. Sequencing was performed with immunoSEQ multiplex PCR; in TCRdb, only in-frame clones are kept and a portion is missing. In the table there are about 200,000 clones, about 81% of which are singletons. Sequencing input: PBMCs. Every receptor here comes from a woman aged 30 to 39 in good health and CMV-seronegative.

V gene TRBV4-2 combines with J gene TRBJ1-5; D remains unclear. Germline CDR1 and CDR2: LGHNA and YNFKEQ. The CDR3 consists of 15 residues. With 0 bases removed from V and 7 bases from J, the gap between germline ends came to 13 bases. The CDR3 loop reads CASSQEESGNQPQHF. CDR3 nucleotides: TGTGCCAGCAGCCAAGAGGAGTCGGGGAACCAGCCCCAGCATTTT.

Turning to this clone: Other DNA variants within this sample encode the same CDR3. This chain uses TRBV30 with TRBJ1-4; D is unresolved. This CDR3 contains 11 residues. The ends were cut back, 0 bases at V and 8 bases at J, with 4 bases in the middle. Germline CDR1 reads GTSNPN; CDR2 reads SVGIG (reference sequence). CDR3 protein: CAWSVREKLFF. The CDR3 nucleotides read TGTGCCTGGAGTGTGCGGGAAAAACTGTTTTTT.

DNA for the CDR3: TGTGCCAGCAGTTTCTGGGCTAGCACAGATACGCAGTATTTT. Translation: CASSFWASTDTQYF. The chain uses TRBV7-9 and TRBJ2-3; no clear D gene. The CDR3 length is 14 residues. Germline values: CDR1 SEHNR, CDR2 FQNEAQ (reference sequence). The V end lost 6 bases, the J end lost 0 bases, and 10 bases lay between the germline ends.

This clone appeared a single time. The chain joins TRBV2 to TRBJ2-7; D may be TRBD1 (5 bases). Per germline, CDR1 SNHLY and CDR2 FYNNEI. This CDR3 is 16 amino acids long. Trimming left V 3 bases short and J 1 base short, with 16 bases between. CDR3 nucleotides: TGTGCCAGCAGTGATTTAAGAACAGGATTTTCCTACGAGCAGTACTTC. Encoded protein: CASSDLRTGFSYEQYF.

V gene TRBV6-6 combines with J gene TRBJ1-1; 8 bases align to TRBD1. V was clipped by 1 base and J by 5 bases; unmatched bases: 6. Germline V lookup: CDR1 MNHNY, CDR2 SVGAGI (reference sequence). The CDR3 totals 15 residues. For the CDR3, the DNA is TGTGCCAGCAGTTACTTTACAGGGGGGAGGACTGAAGCTTTCTTT. Its translation is CASSYFTGGRTEAFF.

V usage is TRBV7-8 and J usage is TRBJ1-5; TRBD1 matches at 7 bases. Trimming removed 6 bases from V and 5 bases from J; junction bases left unmatched: 4. Germline V lookup: CDR1 SGHVS, CDR2 FQNEAQ. This CDR3 has 13 residues. CDR3 nucleotides: TGTGCCAGCAGTATAGGGGGCGATCAGCCCCAGCATTTT. Amino acid sequence: CASSIGGDQPQHF.

This clone was detected only a few times. The genes are TRBV9 and TRBJ1-2, with D tentatively TRBD1 (5 bases). The CDR3 has 14 residues. Looked up from germline, CDR1 is SGDLS and CDR2 is YYNGEE. The ends were cut back, 4 bases at V and 8 bases at J, with 18 bases in the middle. The CDR3 protein is CASSPSGGDGGYTF. The DNA for the CDR3 is TGTGCCAGCAGCCCCAGTGGAGGGGACGGCGGCTACACCTTC.

This chain links TRBV7-9 with TRBJ1-3; TRBD1 is a possible D gene (5 bases). Germline CDR1 reads SEHNR; CDR2 reads FQNEAQ (reference sequence). V shed 5 bases and J shed 3 bases, with 14 bases lying between them. This CDR3 region has 15 residues. The CDR3 DNA follows: TGTGCCAGCAGCGCGAATCATAGGGGTGGAAACACCATATATTTT. The encoded protein is CASSANHRGGNTIYF.

The chain joins TRBV6-5 to TRBJ2-7; D gene unclear. V was cut by 5 bases and J by 1 base, with 9 bases left in between. Germline V gene lookup returns CDR1 MNHEY and CDR2 SVGAGI. There are 13 residues in the CDR3. CDR3 nucleotide sequence: TGTGCCAGCAGTCCTACAGCTTCCTACGAGCAGTACTTC. Encoded protein: CASSPTASYEQYF.

Notes on this clone: Additional DNA sequences in this sample encode the identical CDR3. This sequence joins TRBV18 and TRBJ2-7; 11 bases match TRBD2. The germline gives CDR1 KGHSH, CDR2 LQKENI. The CDR3 consists of 15 residues. With 3 bases clipped from V and 1 base from J, the junction kept 2 bases outside the gene matches. The CDR3 region has the DNA TGTGCCAGCTCACCGACTAGCGGGGTATCCTACGAGCAGTACTTC. It yields the protein CASSPTSGVSYEQYF.

For the CDR3, the DNA is TGTGCCAGTAGTATGGTGACAGGAGGTAATCAGCCCCAGCATTTT. Its protein product is CASSMVTGGNQPQHF. V usage is TRBV19 and J usage is TRBJ1-5, with D tentatively TRBD1 (6 bases). CDR1 is LNHDA and CDR2 is SQIVND in the germline V gene (reference sequence). V lost 3 bases and J 4 bases, leaving 13 bases between the germline ends. The length of the CDR3 is 15 residues.

The chain joins TRBV2 to TRBJ1-1, with TRBD1 as a possible D gene (5 bases). Germline CDR1 SNHLY, CDR2 FYNNEI. Trimming pared 6 bases from V and 4 bases from J, leaving 9 bases between. CDR3 length equals 12 residues. The CDR3 reads CASRRGSTEAFF. The CDR3 DNA is TGTGCCAGCAGGCGGGGGTCCACTGAAGCTTTCTTT. The full variable domain, completed using reference TRBV2 and TRBJ1-1, is EPEVTQTPSHQVTQMGQEVILRCVPISNHLYFYWYRQILGQKVEFLVSFYNNEISEKSEIFDDQFSVERPDGSNFTLKIRSTKLEDSAMYFCASRRGSTEAFFGQGTRLTVV.

There are a few counts of this clone. The rearrangement links TRBV28 to TRBJ1-5; 8 nucleotides line up with TRBD1. CDR1 MDHEN and CDR2 SYDVKM come from the germline V gene. The CDR3 is made up of 18 amino acids. V shed 0 bases and J 6 bases; nucleotides not matched to a gene: 13. The CDR3 is CASSLWRGTGDLGQPQHF. The CDR3 coding sequence is TGTGCCAGCAGTTTATGGAGGGGGACAGGAGATCTTGGTCAGCCCCAGCATTTT.

This sequence joins TRBV7-2 and TRBJ2-7; maybe TRBD2 (5 bases). Germline V gives CDR1 SGHTA, CDR2 FQGNSA. This CDR3 has 13 amino acids. The ends were cut back, 1 base at V and 4 bases at J, with 8 bases in the middle. CDR3 region: CASSLGRVYEQYF. Written as DNA, the CDR3 is TGTGCCAGCAGCTTAGGGCGGGTTTACGAGCAGTACTTC. Based on the CDR3 plus reference TRBV7-2 and TRBJ2-7, the full variable domain is GAGVSQSPSNKVTEKGKDVELRCDPISGHTALYWYRQSLGQGLEFLIYFQGNSAPDKSGLPSDRFSAERTGGSVSTLTIQRTQQEDSAVYLCASSLGRVYEQYFGPGTRLTVT.

This CDR3 is CAWAGQTLPYEQYF. CDR3 nucleotide sequence: TGTGCCTGGGCTGGACAGACGCTGCCCTACGAGCAGTACTTC. V usage is TRBV30 and J usage is TRBJ2-7; weak D call: TRBD1 (6 bases). V lost 5 bases, J lost 2 bases, and 16 bases lay in between. The length of the CDR3 is 14 residues. Germline-derived CDR1 and CDR2 are GTSNPN and SVGIG (reference sequence).

In this sample, this clone turned up once. CDR3 sequence: CASSPRRLHYGYTF. DNA of the CDR3: TGCGCCAGCAGCCCCCGGAGGTTGCACTATGGCTACACCTTC. V is TRBV5-1 and J is TRBJ1-2; the D is unclear. This CDR3 comprises 14 residues. V dropped 4 bases and J dropped 3 bases, with 13 bases sitting between them. Germline assignment: CDR1 SGHRS and CDR2 YFSETQ.

The chain joins TRBV6-5 to TRBJ2-7; TRBD1 matches 11 bases. The CDR3 is 15 residues long. The trim removed 7 bases at V and 1 base at J, leaving 6 bases unmatched. The germline CDR1 and CDR2 sequences are MNHEY and SVGAGI. CDR3 residues: CASTSGTGGSYEQYF. The CDR3 DNA sequence: TGTGCCAGCACCTCCGGGACAGGGGGGTCCTACGAGCAGTACTTC.

This clone is a singleton in its sample. The genes are TRBV13 and TRBJ1-1; D unresolved. The CDR3 sequence is 14 residues long. Trimming took off 6 bases at V and 0 bases at J, with 11 bases between the two ends. From germline, CDR1 is PRHDT and CDR2 FYEKMQ (reference sequence). Here the CDR3 reads CASRRSSMNTEAFF. For the CDR3, the DNA is TGTGCCAGCAGGCGTTCCTCCATGAACACTGAAGCTTTCTTT.

The chain joins TRBV4-1 to TRBJ1-1; 7 bases are a match to TRBD1. Germline assignment: CDR1 MGHRA and CDR2 YSYEKL. Trimming at V came to 3 bases and at J to 4 bases, leaving 8 bases not matched to a gene. The CDR3 has 15 amino acids. The DNA of the CDR3 is TGCGCCAGCAGCCAGGAGAGACAGGGAGGCACTGAAGCTTTCTTT. Translation gives CASSQERQGGTEAFF.

The V call is TRBV6-1, the J call TRBJ1-5; 9 positions agree with TRBD1. This CDR3 has 14 amino acids. V was pared by 9 bases and J by 4 bases, with 7 bases of the junction left unmatched. Germline CDR1 reads MNHNS; CDR2 reads SASEGT. CDR3 residues: CASENRGPNQPQHF. CDR3 nucleotides: TGTGCCAGTGAAAACAGGGGGCCAAATCAGCCCCAGCATTTT.

CDR3 residues: CASSRPPKLFF. DNA for the CDR3: TGTGCCAGCAGCCGTCCCCCAAAACTGTTTTTT. V and J are TRBV28 and TRBJ1-4; D is undetermined. The V end was cut by 6 bases, the J end by 10 bases, with 9 bases between. Germline V gene sequence: CDR1 MDHEN, CDR2 SYDVKM. The CDR3 extends over 11 amino acids.

This sequence joins TRBV6-5 and TRBJ2-5; D is perhaps TRBD2 (6 bases). Germline lookup yields CDR1 MNHEY and CDR2 SVGAGI. The CDR3 sequence is 13 residues long. V dropped 5 bases and J dropped 2 bases, with 9 bases sitting between them. The CDR3 nucleotides are TGTGCCAGCAGTCCCCGGGAGCAAGAGACCCAGTACTTC. Translated: CASSPREQETQYF.

This chain uses TRBV6-1 with TRBJ2-3; TRBD1 might be the D (5 bases). The V gene's germline CDR1 is MNHNS and CDR2 SASEGT. The length of the CDR3 is 14 residues. V was clipped by 4 bases and J by 3 bases, with 11 bases between them. The CDR3 DNA reads TGTGCCAGCAGTGTAGGGCCAGGGACAGATACGCAGTATTTT. Residues: CASSVGPGTDTQYF.

The table lists this clone with a count of one. Here the CDR3 reads CAISATLTLATTGELFF. CDR3 DNA sequence: TGTGCCATCAGTGCGACACTAACCCTAGCGACCACCGGGGAGCTGTTTTTT. V usage is TRBV10-3 and J usage is TRBJ2-2; D possibly corresponds to TRBD2 (6 bases). Germline CDR1 and CDR2: ENHRY and SYGVKD. Trimming left V 4 bases short and J 4 bases short, with 19 bases between. The CDR3 covers 17 residues.

As concerns this clone: Other DNA sequences in this sample translate to the same CDR3. The chain carries TRBV5-1 and TRBJ1-5, with D maybe TRBD1 (6 bases). Germline V gives CDR1 SGHRS, CDR2 YFSETQ. Trimming took 4 bases from V and 3 from J, leaving 11 bases between them. The CDR3 has 14 amino acids. CDR3 DNA sequence: TGCGCCAGCAGCCTGGACAGCTCCAATCAGCCCCAGCATTTT. Its translation: CASSLDSSNQPQHF. Combining the CDR3 with reference TRBV5-1 and TRBJ1-5 gives the whole variable domain KAGVTQTPRYLIKTRGQQVTLSCSPISGHRSVSWYQQTPGQGLQFLFEYFSETQRNKGNFPGRFSGRQFSNSRSEMNVSTLELGDSALYLCASSLDSSNQPQHFGDGTRLSIL.

The genes are TRBV7-6 and TRBJ2-1, with 9 bases lining up with TRBD2. The V and J ends lost 4 bases and 7 bases, in that order; junction bases with no gene match: 11. The CDR3 is made up of 16 amino acids. Germline CDR1 and CDR2: SGHVS and FNYEAQ. CDR3 nucleotide sequence: TGTGCCAGCAGCTCGACTAGCGGAGCCCCTGGGAATGAGCAGTTCTTC. Encoded protein: CASSSTSGAPGNEQFF.

The J gene is TRBJ1-2, the V gene TRBV5-4, with 7 bases aligning to TRBD1. This CDR3 is 14 amino acids long. The junction had 7 bases not matched to a gene; V was cut back by 4 bases and J by 4 bases. Germline lookup yields CDR1 SGHNT and CDR2 YYREEE (reference sequence). The CDR3 DNA is TGTGCCAGCAGCCCGGCGGCAGGGGGCTATGGCTACACCTTC. It encodes CASSPAAGGYGYTF.

The chain links TRBV5-1 to TRBJ2-1, with 9 bases fitting TRBD2. Per the germline V gene, CDR1 is SGHRS and CDR2 is YFSETQ. CDR3 length: 15 residues. The V gene end was trimmed by 1 base and the J gene end by 8 bases; junction bases not matched to a gene: 7. As DNA, the CDR3 is TGCGCCAGCAGCTTGTGGGGGACTAGCAGCGATGAGCAGTTCTTC. This gives the protein CASSLWGTSSDEQFF.

The rearrangement joins TRBV6-5 to TRBJ1-1, with D tentatively TRBD1 (6 bases). The germline V and J ends were trimmed by 1 base and 5 bases, with 14 bases remaining between them. The CDR3 covers 15 residues. Germline CDR1 reads MNHEY; CDR2 reads SVGAGI. The CDR3 coding sequence is TGTGCCAGCAGTTACTTAACAGGGAGTTGGACTGAAGCTTTCTTT. Encoded protein: CASSYLTGSWTEAFF.

The chain recombines TRBV4-1 with TRBJ2-2, with 9 positions matching TRBD1. There are 18 residues in the CDR3. Germline CDR1 MGHRA, CDR2 YSYEKL. Losses at the gene ends were 1 base for V and 5 bases for J; bases not matched to a gene: 11. This chain's CDR3 is CASSQAQQGAGMTGELFF. The CDR3 coding sequence is TGCGCCAGCAGCCAAGCTCAACAGGGGGCAGGAATGACCGGGGAGCTGTTTTTT.